This TCR beta chain was recovered during a study of identical twins. Study-wide results and caveats: Researchers reported excess low generation probability among twin-shared out-of-frame alpha sequences.

This clonotype was found a few times. The antigen is undetermined. Germline V gene data show CDR1 as DFQATT and CDR2 as SNEGSKA (reference sequence). The CDR3 extends over 11 amino acids. V lost 7 bases and J lost 12, with 17 bases in between. TCRdb passed the 5' RACE reads through MiXCR, listing each CDR3 protein once. Here the sample spans hundreds of thousands of distinct CDR3 sequences, about 12% being singletons. This sample also appeared in a second study, on yellow fever vaccine responses in identical twins.

The chain links TRBV20-1 to TRBJ2-3, with TRBD2 as a possible D gene (5 bases). This sequence was found in a woman younger than 35 in good health. The sequencing sample was made of PBMCs. As DNA, the CDR3 is TGCAGTGAGGGCTTGACCGAGGGTCAGTATTTT. It encodes CSEGLTEGQYF.